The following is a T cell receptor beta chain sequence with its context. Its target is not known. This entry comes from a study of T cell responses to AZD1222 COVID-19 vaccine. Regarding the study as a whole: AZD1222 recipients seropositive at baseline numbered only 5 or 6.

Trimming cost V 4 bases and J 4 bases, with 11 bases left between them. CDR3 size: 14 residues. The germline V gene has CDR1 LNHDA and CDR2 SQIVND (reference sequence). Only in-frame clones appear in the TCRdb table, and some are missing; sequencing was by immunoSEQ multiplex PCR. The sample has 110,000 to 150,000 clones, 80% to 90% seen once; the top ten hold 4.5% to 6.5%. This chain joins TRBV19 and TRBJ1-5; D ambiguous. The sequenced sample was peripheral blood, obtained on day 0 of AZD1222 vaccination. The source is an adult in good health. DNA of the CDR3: TGTGCCAGTAGTAGGGTCACCCCAAATCAGCCCCAGCATTTT. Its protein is CASSRVTPNQPQHF.